This TCR beta chain comes out of a study of T cells in Graves' hyperthyroidism and ophthalmopathy. Germline V CDR1 and CDR2: SGHRS, YFSETQ. V shed 2 bases and J shed 6 bases, with 8 bases lying between them. The length of the CDR3 is 13 residues. This clonotype appeared many times. It was RNA transcripts that yielded the amplified TCR beta CDR3 regions. Primed by the HTBI set, a first-round RT-PCR was run on the TCR CDR3. TCRdb re-analysed the multiplex PCR reads in MiXCR, keeping a single row per CDR3 protein. In the table there are more than 300,000 distinct CDR3 sequences, approximately 18% of which are singletons.

The V gene is TRBV5-1, the J gene TRBJ1-4; D call uncertain. This receptor was obtained from a woman between 25 and 40 years old with Graves' hyperthyroidism that later progressed to Graves' ophthalmopathy. The sample comprised blood. The CDR3 protein is CASSFMRDEKLFF. The CDR3 DNA is TGCGCCAGCAGCTTTATGCGGGATGAAAAACTGTTTTTT. Using reference TRBV5-1 and TRBJ1-4 for the parts outside the CDR3, the full variable domain is KAGVTQTPRYLIKTRGQQVTLSCSPISGHRSVSWYQQTPGQGLQFLFEYFSETQRNKGNFPGRFSGRQFSNSRSEMNVSTLELGDSALYLCASSFMRDEKLFFGSGTQLSVL.